A selection of T cell receptor beta chains follows, all from one sample in a study of blood T cell repertoires in COVID-19. Generated by immunoSEQ multiplex PCR, the TCRdb table keeps only in-frame clones and is missing some. The sample has tens of thousands of clones; around nine tenths are singletons. The sample taken for sequencing was peripheral blood. These receptors were collected from a woman at least 80 years old with acute or convalescent COVID-19. CDR3s include the opening cysteine and the closing phenylalanine or tryptophan. A D gene is named only where the DNA matches it firmly. A row's size may be missing; if present it is once, few, many or a size class.

J | size | V | D | CDR3 | DNA
TRBJ2-7 | NA | TRBV7-8 | TRBD1 | CASSFGTGYYEQYF | TGTGCCAGCAGCTTCGGGACAGGTTACTACGAGCAGTACTTC
TRBJ2-2 | NA | TRBV5-1 | TRBD1 | CASSSGGGQGRTGELFF | TGCGCCAGCAGCTCGGGCGGGGGACAGGGGAGAACCGGGGAGCTGTTTTTT
TRBJ1-1 | NA | TRBV7-3 | NA | CASSPRGGFEAFF | TGTGCCAGCAGCCCTAGGGGGGGATTCGAAGCTTTCTTT
TRBJ2-7 | NA | TRBV6-5 | NA | CASSYSSWGHSYEQYF | TGTGCCAGCAGTTACTCTTCTTGGGGACACTCCTACGAGCAGTACTTC
TRBJ2-1 | NA | TRBV29-1 | TRBD2 | CSVEDGGAINEQFF | TGCAGCGTTGAAGACGGGGGGGCCATCAATGAGCAGTTCTTC
TRBJ1-5 | NA | TRBV21-1 | NA | CASSKVGQGNQPQHF | NA
TRBJ2-7 | NA | TRBV10-2 | TRBD1 | CASSEYSWTGVSHEQYF | TGCGCCAGCAGTGAGTACTCCTGGACAGGAGTAAGCCACGAGCAGTACTTC
TRBJ1-2 | NA | TRBV7-3 | TRBD1 | CASSLGQGYGYTF | TGTGCCAGCAGCTTGGGACAGGGCTATGGCTACACCTTC
TRBJ1-3 | NA | TRBV6-5 | NA | CASTPGGFTNTIYF | TGTGCCAGCACTCCGGGAGGATTTACCAACACCATATATTTT
TRBJ2-1 | NA | TRBV11-2 | TRBD2 | CASSPTSGNEQFF | TGTGCCAGCAGCCCAACTAGCGGCAATGAGCAGTTCTTC
TRBJ1-1 | NA | TRBV28 | TRBD1 | CASSAGNRGRTEAFF | TGTGCCAGCAGTGCAGGGAACAGGGGGCGGACTGAAGCTTTCTTT
TRBJ1-1 | NA | TRBV6-1 | NA | CASSEGWSRNTEAFF | TGTGCCAGCAGTGAAGGTTGGAGTAGAAACACTGAAGCTTTCTTT
TRBJ1-4 | NA | TRBV4-2 | NA | CASSQEGGGSNEKLFF | TGTGCCAGCAGCCAAGAGGGGGGAGGATCAAATGAAAAACTGTTTTTT
TRBJ1-1 | NA | TRBV7-3 | NA | CASSLMRNMNTEAFF | TGTGCCAGCAGCTTAATGAGGAACATGAACACTGAAGCTTTCTTT
TRBJ2-7 | few | TRBV5-1 | TRBD2 | CASSLQRGYEQYF | TGCGCCAGCAGCTTGCAGCGGGGCTACGAGCAGTACTTC
TRBJ1-1 | once | TRBV4-1 | NA | CASSHQRGQQIMNTEAFF | TGCGCCAGCAGCCACCAGCGAGGACAGCAAATTATGAACACTGAAGCTTTCTTT
TRBJ2-7 | NA | TRBV9 | NA | CASSVEPGSEQYF | TGTGCCAGCAGCGTAGAGCCCGGGAGCGAGCAGTACTTC
TRBJ2-2 | NA | TRBV5-1 | TRBD2 | CASSSLAENTGELFF | TGCGCCAGCAGTTCCCTAGCGGAGAACACCGGGGAGCTGTTTTTT
TRBJ2-1 | NA | TRBV19 | TRBD2 | CASSSRLAGRNEQFF | TGTGCCAGTAGTAGCCGACTAGCGGGGAGAAATGAGCAGTTCTTC
TRBJ1-5 | NA | TRBV30 | NA | CAWSDQGSQPQHF | TGTGCCTGGAGTGATCAGGGGTCTCAGCCCCAGCATTTT
TRBJ1-2 | NA | TRBV5-1 | TRBD1 | CASSSGQANYGYTF | TGCGCCAGCAGCAGTGGACAGGCCAACTATGGCTACACCTTC
TRBJ2-3 | NA | TRBV7-2 | TRBD2 | CASSSKVAGGITDTQYF | TGTGCCAGCAGCTCGAAGGTAGCGGGGGGAATCACAGATACGCAGTATTTT
TRBJ1-3 | NA | TRBV5-1 | TRBD1 | CASSTSTGTGNTIYF | TGCGCCAGCAGCACGTCGACAGGGACTGGAAACACCATATATTTT
TRBJ2-3 | NA | TRBV5-1 | TRBD1 | CASSLKGARGTDTQYF | TGCGCCAGCAGCTTGAAGGGGGCGAGGGGCACAGATACGCAGTATTTT
TRBJ2-1 | NA | TRBV5-8 | TRBD2 | CASSLWTSAENEQFF | TGTGCCAGCAGCTTGTGGACTAGCGCCGAGAATGAGCAGTTCTTC
TRBJ1-2 | NA | TRBV6-1 | TRBD1 | CASSEQGAAIYGYTF | TGTGCCAGCAGTGAACAGGGGGCCGCGATCTATGGCTACACCTTC
TRBJ1-1 | NA | TRBV6-4 | TRBD1 | CASRATGTGPTEAFF | TGTGCCAGCAGGGCGACCGGGACAGGGCCCACTGAAGCTTTCTTT
TRBJ2-7 | NA | TRBV5-1 | TRBD2 | CASSSGRGAPLSYEQYF | TGCGCCAGCAGCTCAGGGCGGGGGGCGCCCCTCAGCTACGAGCAGTACTTC
TRBJ2-7 | once | TRBV21-1 | NA | CASIVNYKFEQYF | TGTGCCAGCATCGTAAACTATAAGTTCGAGCAGTACTTC
TRBJ1-2 | few | TRBV19 | TRBD1 | CASRTQGAPNGYTF | TGTGCCAGTAGGACACAGGGGGCGCCGAATGGCTACACCTTC
TRBJ1-2 | NA | TRBV6-5 | NA | CASMELGLPGGYTF | TGTGCCAGCATGGAATTGGGGCTGCCCGGTGGCTACACCTTC
TRBJ2-5 | once | TRBV25-1 | NA | CASSQDRRETQYF | TGTGCCAGCAGTCAAGACAGGAGGGAGACCCAGTACTTC
TRBJ2-7 | NA | TRBV29-1 | NA | CSVGTVYEQYF | TGCAGCGTTGGGACAGTATACGAGCAGTACTTC
TRBJ1-5 | once | TRBV5-5 | NA | CASSLGPGINQPQHF | TGTGCCAGCAGCTTGGGTCCGGGGATTAATCAGCCCCAGCATTTT
TRBJ1-4 | NA | TRBV28 | NA | CASSPGQPNEKLFF | TGTGCCAGCAGTCCCGGACAGCCCAATGAAAAACTGTTTTTT
TRBJ1-5 | NA | TRBV27 | NA | CASSREGNQPQHF | TGTGCCAGCAGTCGGGAGGGGAATCAGCCCCAGCATTTT
TRBJ2-7 | NA | TRBV5-1 | NA | CASSFYVSYEQYF | TGCGCCAGCAGCTTCTACGTTTCCTACGAGCAGTACTTC
TRBJ1-6 | NA | TRBV6-5 | TRBD1 | CASNTGGANSPLHF | TGTGCCAGCAATACAGGGGGCGCGAATTCACCCCTCCACTTT
TRBJ1-2 | NA | TRBV19 | TRBD1 | CASSPSGQGVYGYTF | TGTGCCAGTAGTCCTTCAGGACAGGGGGTGTATGGCTACACCTTC
TRBJ1-4 | NA | TRBV2 | TRBD1 | CASRGGVEKLFF | TGTGCCAGCCGAGGGGGCGTAGAAAAACTGTTTTTT
TRBJ1-2 | once | TRBV3-1/TRBV3-2 | NA | CASSQDAGQYGYTF | TGTGCCAGCAGCCAAGATGCGGGCCAGTATGGCTACACCTTC
TRBJ1-1 | NA | TRBV2 | NA | CASSLAAVTEAFF | TGTGCCAGCAGTTTAGCTGCGGTCACTGAAGCTTTCTTT